What follows is one TCR beta chain and its context. The germline gene is not matched at one end of the junction; a read error may be the cause. Germline assignment: CDR1 MNHEY and CDR2 SMNVEV (reference sequence). The CDR3 is made up of 15 amino acids. The sample originates from a study of CD4 and CD8 cells across lung adenocarcinoma regions. TCRdb reanalysed the PCR reads using MiXCR and keeps one entry per CDR3 protein. Among more than 6,500 distinct CDR3 sequences listed, under 70% were seen once. The material sequenced was CD8+ T cells from the center of a lung tumor. This chain connects TRBV27 to TRBJ2-2; 9 positions match TRBD1. The TCR comes from a male donor with lung adenocarcinoma. The CD4 and CD8 labels of this study may be unreliable. CDR3 sequence: CASSPLGQGYGELFF. CDR3 coding DNA: TGTGCCAGCAGTCCCTTAGGACAGGGGTACGGTGAGCTGTTTTTC.